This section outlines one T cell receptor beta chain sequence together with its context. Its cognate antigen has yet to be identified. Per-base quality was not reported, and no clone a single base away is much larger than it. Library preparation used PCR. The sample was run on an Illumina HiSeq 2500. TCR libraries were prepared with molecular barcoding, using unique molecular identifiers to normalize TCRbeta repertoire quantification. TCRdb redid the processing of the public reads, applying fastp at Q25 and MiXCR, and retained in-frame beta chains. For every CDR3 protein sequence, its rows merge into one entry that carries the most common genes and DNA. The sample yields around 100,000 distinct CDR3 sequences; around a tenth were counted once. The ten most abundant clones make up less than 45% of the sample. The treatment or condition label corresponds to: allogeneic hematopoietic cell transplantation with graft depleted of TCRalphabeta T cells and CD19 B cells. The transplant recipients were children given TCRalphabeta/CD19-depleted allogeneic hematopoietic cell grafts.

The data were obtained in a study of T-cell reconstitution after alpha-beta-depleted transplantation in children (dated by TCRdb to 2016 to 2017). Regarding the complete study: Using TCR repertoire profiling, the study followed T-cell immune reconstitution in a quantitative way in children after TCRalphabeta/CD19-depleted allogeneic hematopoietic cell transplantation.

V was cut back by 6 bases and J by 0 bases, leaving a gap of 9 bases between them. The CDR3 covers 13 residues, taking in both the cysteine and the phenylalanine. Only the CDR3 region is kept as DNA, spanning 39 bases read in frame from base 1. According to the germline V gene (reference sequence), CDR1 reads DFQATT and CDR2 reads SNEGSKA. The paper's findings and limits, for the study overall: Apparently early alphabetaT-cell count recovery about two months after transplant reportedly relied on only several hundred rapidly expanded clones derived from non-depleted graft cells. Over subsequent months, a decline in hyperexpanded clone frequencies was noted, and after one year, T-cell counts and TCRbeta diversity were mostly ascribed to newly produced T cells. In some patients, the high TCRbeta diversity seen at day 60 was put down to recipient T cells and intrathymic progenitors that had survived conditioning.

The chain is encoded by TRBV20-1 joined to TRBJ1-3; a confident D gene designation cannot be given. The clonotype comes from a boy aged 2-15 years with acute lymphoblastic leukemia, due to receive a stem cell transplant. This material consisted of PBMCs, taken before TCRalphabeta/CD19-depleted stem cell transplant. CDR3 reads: CSARRNSGNTIYF. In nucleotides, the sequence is TGCAGTGCCAGGCGGAACTCTGGAAACACCATATATTTT.